This TCR beta chain appears in the sequencing data of a study of OX40 agonist ivuxolimab in advanced cancers. The V and J ends lost 2 bases and 2 bases respectively, with 7 bases between them. CDR1 and CDR2 (germline): LNHDA, SQIVND (reference sequence). The CDR3 has 13 residues. Libraries were prepared by immunoSEQ multiplex PCR; TCRdb keeps only in-frame clonotypes and omits some of them. The repertoire holds tens of thousands of clones, 89% seen once, with approximately 20% in the top ten. This clone was counted a few times. The receptor's source is an adult with an advanced solid tumor such as melanoma, head and neck, liver or kidney cancer. V usage is TRBV19 and J usage is TRBJ2-7; D gene unclear. Sequences were derived from CD4+ or CD8+ T cells sorted from blood, sampled in a trial of the OX40 agonist ivuxolimab. The CDR3 loop reads CASSISQTYEQYF. The CDR3 DNA reads TGTGCCAGTAGTATATCACAGACCTACGAGCAGTACTTC.